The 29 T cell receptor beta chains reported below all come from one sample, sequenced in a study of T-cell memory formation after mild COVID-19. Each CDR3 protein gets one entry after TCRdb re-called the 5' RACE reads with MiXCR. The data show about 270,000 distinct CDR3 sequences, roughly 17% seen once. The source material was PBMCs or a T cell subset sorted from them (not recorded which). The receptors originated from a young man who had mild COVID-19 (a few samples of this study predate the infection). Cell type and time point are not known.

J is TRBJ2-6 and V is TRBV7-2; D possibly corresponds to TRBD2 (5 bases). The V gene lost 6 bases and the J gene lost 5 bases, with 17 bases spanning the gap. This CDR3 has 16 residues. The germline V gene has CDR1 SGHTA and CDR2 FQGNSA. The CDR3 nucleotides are TGTGCCAGCAGTCAAAGGACTTCGTCGCGGGCCAACGTCCTGACTTTC. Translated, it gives CASSQRTSSRANVLTF. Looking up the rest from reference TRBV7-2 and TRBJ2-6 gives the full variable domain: GAGVSQSPSNKVTEKGKDVELRCDPISGHTALYWYRQSLGQGLEFLIYFQGNSAPDKSGLPSDRFSAERTGGSVSTLTIQRTQQEDSAVYLCASSQRTSSRANVLTFGAGSRLTVL.

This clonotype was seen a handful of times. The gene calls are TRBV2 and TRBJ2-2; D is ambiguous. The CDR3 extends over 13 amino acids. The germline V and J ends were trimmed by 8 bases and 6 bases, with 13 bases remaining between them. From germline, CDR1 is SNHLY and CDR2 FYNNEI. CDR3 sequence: CASGGRLAGELFF. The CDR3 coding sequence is TGTGCCAGCGGTGGTAGGTTGGCCGGGGAGCTGTTTTTT.

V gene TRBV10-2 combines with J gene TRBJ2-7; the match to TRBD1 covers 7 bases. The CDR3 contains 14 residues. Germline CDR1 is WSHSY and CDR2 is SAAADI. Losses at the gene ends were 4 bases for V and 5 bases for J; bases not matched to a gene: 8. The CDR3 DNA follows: TGCGCCAGCAGTGCCGGGACAGTCCTCCACGAGCAGTACTTC. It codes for CASSAGTVLHEQYF.

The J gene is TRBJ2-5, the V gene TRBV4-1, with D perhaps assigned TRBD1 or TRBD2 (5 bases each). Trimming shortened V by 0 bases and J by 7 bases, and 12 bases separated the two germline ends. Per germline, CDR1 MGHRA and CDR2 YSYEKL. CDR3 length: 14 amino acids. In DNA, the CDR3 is TGCGCCAGCAGCCAAGACAGGGAGAAGGGGACCCAGTACTTC. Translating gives CASSQDREKGTQYF.

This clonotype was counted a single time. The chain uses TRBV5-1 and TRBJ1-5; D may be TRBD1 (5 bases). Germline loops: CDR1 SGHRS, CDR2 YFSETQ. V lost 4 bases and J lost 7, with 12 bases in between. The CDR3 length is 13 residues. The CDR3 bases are TGCGCCAGCAGCGCCCAGGGAGAGCAGCCCCAGCATTTT. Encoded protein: CASSAQGEQPQHF.

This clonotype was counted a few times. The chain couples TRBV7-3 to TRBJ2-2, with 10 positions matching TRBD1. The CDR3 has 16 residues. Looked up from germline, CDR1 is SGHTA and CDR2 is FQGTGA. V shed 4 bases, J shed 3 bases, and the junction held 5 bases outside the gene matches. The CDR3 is CASSSTGGLDTGELFF. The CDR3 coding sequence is TGTGCCAGCAGCTCGACAGGGGGCTTAGACACCGGGGAGCTGTTTTTT.

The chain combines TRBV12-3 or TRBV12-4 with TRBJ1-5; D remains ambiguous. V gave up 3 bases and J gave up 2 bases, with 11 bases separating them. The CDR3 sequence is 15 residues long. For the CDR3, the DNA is TGTGCCAGCAGTTTCTTAACGGTCGGCAATCAGCCCCAGCATTTT. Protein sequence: CASSFLTVGNQPQHF.

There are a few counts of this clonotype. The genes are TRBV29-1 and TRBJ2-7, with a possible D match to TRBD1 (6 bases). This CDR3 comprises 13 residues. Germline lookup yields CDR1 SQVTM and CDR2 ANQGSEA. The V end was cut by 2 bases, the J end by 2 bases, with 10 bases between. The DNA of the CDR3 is TGCAGCGTTGAAACAGGGCGGCCCTACGAGCAGTACTTC. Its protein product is CSVETGRPYEQYF.

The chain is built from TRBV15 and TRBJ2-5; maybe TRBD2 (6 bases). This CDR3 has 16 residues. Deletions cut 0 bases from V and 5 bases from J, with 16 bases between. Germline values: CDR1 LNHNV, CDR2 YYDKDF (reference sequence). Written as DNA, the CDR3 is TGTGCCACCAGCAGAGATATCGGAGGGGAGATGGAGACCCAGTACTTC. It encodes CATSRDIGGEMETQYF.

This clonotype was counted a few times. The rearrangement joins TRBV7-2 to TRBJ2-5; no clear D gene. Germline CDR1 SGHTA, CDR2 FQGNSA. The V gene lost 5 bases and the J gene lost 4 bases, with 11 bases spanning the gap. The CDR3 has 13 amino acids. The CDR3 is CASSLNPRETQYF. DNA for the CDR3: TGTGCCAGCAGCCTAAACCCGAGAGAGACCCAGTACTTC.

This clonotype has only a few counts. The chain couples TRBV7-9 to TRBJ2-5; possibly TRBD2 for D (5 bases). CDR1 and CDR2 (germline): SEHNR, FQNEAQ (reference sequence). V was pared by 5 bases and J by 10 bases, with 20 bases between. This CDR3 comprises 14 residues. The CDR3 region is CASSLPGSHYGQYF. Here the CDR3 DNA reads TGTGCCAGCAGCCTCCCGGGGTCCCATTACGGCCAGTACTTC.

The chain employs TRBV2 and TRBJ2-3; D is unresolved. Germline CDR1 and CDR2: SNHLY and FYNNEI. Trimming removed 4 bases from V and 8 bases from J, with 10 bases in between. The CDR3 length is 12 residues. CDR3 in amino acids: CASSVYIGTQYF. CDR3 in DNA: TGTGCCAGCAGTGTATACATCGGTACGCAGTATTTT.

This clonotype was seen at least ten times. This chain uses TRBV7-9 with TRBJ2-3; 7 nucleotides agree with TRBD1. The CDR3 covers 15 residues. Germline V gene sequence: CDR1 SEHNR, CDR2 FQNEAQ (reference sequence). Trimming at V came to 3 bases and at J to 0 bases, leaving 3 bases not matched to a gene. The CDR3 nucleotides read TGTGCCAGCAGCTTGCAGGGGGAAAGCACAGATACGCAGTATTTT. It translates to CASSLQGESTDTQYF.

This CDR3 reads CSAGHPSPLHF. CDR3 DNA sequence: TGCAGTGCTGGCCACCCTTCACCCCTCCACTTT. The J gene is TRBJ1-6, the V gene TRBV20-1; D is unclear. Trimming removed 5 bases at V and 9 bases at J, with 8 bases between. From germline, CDR1 is DFQATT and CDR2 SNEGSKA (reference sequence). The CDR3 runs to 11 residues.

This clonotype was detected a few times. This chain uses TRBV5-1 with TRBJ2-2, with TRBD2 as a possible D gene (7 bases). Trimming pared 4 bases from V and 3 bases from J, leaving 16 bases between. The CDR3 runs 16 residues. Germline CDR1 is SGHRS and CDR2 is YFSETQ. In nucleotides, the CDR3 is TGCGCCAGCAGCCCACCCCCGGGGGGCCACACCGGGGAGCTGTTTTTT. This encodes CASSPPPGGHTGELFF.

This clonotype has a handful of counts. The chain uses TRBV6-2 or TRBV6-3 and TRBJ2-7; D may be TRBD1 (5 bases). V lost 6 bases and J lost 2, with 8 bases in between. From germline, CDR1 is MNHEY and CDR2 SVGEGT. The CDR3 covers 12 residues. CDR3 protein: CASSSRAYEQYF. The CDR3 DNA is TGTGCCAGCAGCTCCAGGGCCTACGAGCAGTACTTC.

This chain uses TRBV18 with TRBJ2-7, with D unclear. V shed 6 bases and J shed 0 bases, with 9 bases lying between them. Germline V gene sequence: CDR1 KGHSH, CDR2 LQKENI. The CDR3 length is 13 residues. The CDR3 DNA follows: TGTGCCAGCTCCCCCCCCGTCTCCTACGAGCAGTACGTC. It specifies CASSPPVSYEQYV.

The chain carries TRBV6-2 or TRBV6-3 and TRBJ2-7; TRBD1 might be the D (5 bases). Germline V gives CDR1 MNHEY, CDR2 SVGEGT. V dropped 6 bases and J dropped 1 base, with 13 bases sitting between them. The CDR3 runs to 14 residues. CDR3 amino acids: CASSSQGSSYEQYV. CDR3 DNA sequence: TGTGCCAGCAGCTCCCAGGGATCGTCCTACGAGCAGTACGTC.

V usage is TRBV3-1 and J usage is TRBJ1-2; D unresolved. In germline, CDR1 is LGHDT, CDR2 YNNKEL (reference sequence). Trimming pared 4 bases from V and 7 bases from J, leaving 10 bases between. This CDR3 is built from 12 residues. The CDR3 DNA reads TGTGCCAGCAGCCGTGGAATTGGTGGCTACACCTTC. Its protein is CASSRGIGGYTF.

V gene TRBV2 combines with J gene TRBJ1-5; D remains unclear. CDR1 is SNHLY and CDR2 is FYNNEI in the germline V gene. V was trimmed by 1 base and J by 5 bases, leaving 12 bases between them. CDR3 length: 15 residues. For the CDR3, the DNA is TGTGCCAGCAGTGAAGTATTTAGGGTCCATCAGCCCCAGCATTTT. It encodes CASSEVFRVHQPQHF.

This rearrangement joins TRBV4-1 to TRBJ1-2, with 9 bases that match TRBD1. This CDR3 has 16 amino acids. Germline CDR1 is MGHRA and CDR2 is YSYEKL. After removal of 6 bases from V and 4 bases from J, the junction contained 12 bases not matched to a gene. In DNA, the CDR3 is TGCGCCAGCAGTATCTTACCCGGGACAGGGCTCTATGGCTACACCTTC. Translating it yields CASSILPGTGLYGYTF.

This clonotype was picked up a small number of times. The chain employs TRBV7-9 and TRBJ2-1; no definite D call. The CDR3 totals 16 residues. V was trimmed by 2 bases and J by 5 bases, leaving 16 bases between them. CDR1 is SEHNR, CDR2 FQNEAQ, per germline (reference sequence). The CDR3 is CASSLLGSGGHNEQFF. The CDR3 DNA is TGTGCCAGCAGCTTACTTGGAAGTGGCGGACACAATGAGCAGTTCTTC.

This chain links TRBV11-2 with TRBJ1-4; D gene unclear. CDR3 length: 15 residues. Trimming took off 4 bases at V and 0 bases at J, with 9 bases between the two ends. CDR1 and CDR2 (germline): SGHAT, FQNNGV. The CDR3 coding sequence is TGTGCCAGCAGCTCATGGGGATCAACTAATGAAAAACTGTTTTTT. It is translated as CASSSWGSTNEKLFF.

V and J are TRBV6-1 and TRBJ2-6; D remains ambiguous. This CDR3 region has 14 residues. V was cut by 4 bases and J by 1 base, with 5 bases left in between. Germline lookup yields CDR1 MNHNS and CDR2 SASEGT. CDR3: CASSVRSGANVLTF. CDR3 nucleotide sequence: TGTGCCAGCAGTGTTCGGTCTGGGGCCAACGTCCTGACTTTC.

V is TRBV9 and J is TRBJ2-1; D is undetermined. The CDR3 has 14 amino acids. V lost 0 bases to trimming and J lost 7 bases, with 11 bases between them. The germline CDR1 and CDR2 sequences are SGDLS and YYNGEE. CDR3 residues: CASSVEGTVNEQFF. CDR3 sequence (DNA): TGTGCCAGCAGCGTAGAGGGCACAGTGAATGAGCAGTTCTTC.

The CDR3 DNA reads as TGTGCCAGCAGCCTTAGAGCGGGACAGTCAAATACCTCCTACGAGCAGTACGTC. This encodes CASSLRAGQSNTSYEQYV. V and J are TRBV7-3 and TRBJ2-7; D tentatively reads TRBD1 or TRBD2 (7 bases each). From germline, CDR1 is SGHTA and CDR2 FQGTGA. The V and J ends lost 5 bases and 0 bases respectively, with 23 bases between them. The CDR3 length is 18 residues.

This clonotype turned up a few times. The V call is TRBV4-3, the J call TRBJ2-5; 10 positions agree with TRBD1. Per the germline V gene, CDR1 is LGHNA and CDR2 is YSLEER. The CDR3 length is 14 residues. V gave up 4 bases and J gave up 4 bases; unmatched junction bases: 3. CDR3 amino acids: CASSPRDRGETQYF. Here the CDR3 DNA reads TGCGCCAGCAGCCCGCGGGACAGGGGAGAGACCCAGTACTTC.

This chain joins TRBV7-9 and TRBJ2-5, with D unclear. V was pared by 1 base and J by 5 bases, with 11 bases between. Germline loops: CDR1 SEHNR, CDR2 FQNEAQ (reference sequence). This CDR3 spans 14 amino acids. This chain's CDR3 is CASSLVEGWETQYF. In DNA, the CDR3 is TGTGCCAGCAGCTTAGTAGAAGGGTGGGAGACCCAGTACTTC. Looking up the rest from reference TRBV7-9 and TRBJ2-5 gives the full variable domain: DTGVSQNPRHKITKRGQNVTFRCDPISEHNRLYWYRQTLGQGPEFLTYFQNEAQLEKSRLLSDRFSAERPKGSFSTLEIQRTEQGDSAMYLCASSLVEGWETQYFGPGTRLLVL.

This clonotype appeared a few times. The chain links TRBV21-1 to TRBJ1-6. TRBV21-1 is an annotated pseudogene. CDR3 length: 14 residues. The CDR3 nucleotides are TGTGCCAGCAGCATAACGCCGGATCATTCACCCCTCCACTTT. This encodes CASSITPDHSPLHF.